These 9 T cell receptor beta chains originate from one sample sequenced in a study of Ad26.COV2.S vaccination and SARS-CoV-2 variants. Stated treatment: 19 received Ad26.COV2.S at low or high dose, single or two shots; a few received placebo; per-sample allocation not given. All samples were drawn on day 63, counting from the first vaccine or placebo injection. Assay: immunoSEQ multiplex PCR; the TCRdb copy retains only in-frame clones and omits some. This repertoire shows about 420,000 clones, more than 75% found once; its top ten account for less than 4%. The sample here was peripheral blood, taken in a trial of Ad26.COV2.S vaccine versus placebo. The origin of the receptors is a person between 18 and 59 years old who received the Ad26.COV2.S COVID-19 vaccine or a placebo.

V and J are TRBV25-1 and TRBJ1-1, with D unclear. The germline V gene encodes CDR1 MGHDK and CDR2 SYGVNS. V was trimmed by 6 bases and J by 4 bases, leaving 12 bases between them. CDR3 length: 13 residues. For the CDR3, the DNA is TGTGCCAGCAGAGTGAGTCCAGCCACTGAAGCTTTCTTT. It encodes CASRVSPATEAFF.

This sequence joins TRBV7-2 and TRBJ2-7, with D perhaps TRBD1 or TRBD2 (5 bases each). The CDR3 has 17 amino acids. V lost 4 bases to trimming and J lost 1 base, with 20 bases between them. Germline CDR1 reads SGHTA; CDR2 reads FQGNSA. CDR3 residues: CASSSYPQGARSYEQYF. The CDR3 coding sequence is TGTGCCAGCAGCTCCTATCCCCAGGGAGCACGGTCCTACGAGCAGTACTTC.

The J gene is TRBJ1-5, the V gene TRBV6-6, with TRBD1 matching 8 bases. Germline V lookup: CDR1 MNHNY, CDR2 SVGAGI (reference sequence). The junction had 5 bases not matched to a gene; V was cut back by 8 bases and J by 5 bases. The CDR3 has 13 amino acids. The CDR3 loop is CASRHRGDQPQHF. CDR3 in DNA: TGTGCCAGCCGACACAGGGGGGATCAGCCCCAGCATTTT.

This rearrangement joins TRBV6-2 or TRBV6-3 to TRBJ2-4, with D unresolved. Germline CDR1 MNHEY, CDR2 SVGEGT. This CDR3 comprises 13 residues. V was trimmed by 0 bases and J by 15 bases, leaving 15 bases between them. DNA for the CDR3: TGTGCCAGCAGTTACTCGACCACCGCCGTTTGGTACTTC. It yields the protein CASSYSTTAVWYF.

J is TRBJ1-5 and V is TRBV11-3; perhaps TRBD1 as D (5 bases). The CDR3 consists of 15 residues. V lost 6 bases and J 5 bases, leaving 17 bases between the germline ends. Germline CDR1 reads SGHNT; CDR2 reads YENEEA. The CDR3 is CASSLLRQNHQPQHF. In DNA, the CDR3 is TGTGCCAGCAGTTTACTACGACAGAATCATCAGCCCCAGCATTTT.

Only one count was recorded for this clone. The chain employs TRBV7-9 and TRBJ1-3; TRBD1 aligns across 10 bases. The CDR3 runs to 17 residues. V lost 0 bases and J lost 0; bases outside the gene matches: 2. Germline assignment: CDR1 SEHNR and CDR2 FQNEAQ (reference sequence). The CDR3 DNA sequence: TGTGCCAGCAGCTTAGCCGGGACAGGGGCCTCTGGAAACACCATATATTTT. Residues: CASSLAGTGASGNTIYF. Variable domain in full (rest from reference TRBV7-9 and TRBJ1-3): DTGVSQNPRHKITKRGQNVTFRCDPISEHNRLYWYRQTLGQGPEFLTYFQNEAQLEKSRLLSDRFSAERPKGSFSTLEIQRTEQGDSAMYLCASSLAGTGASGNTIYFGEGSWLTVV.

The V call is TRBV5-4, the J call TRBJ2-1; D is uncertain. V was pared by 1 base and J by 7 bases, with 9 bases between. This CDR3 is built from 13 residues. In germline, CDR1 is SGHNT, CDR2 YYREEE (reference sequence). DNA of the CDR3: TGTGCCAGCAGCTTGCCCCTCGGGAATGAGCAGTTCTTC. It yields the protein CASSLPLGNEQFF.

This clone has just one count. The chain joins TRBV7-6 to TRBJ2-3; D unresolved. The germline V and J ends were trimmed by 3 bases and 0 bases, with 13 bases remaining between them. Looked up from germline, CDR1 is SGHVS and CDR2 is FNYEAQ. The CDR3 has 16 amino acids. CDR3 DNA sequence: TGTGCCAGCAGCTTTCTTTTTGGCGGTAGCACAGATACGCAGTATTTT. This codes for CASSFLFGGSTDTQYF.

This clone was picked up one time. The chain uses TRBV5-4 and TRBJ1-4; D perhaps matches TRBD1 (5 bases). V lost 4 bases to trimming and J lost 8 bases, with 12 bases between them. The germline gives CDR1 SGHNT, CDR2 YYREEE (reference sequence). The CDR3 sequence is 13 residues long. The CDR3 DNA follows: TGTGCCAGCAGCCATGACCGGGACGAAAAACTGTTTTTT. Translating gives CASSHDRDEKLFF.